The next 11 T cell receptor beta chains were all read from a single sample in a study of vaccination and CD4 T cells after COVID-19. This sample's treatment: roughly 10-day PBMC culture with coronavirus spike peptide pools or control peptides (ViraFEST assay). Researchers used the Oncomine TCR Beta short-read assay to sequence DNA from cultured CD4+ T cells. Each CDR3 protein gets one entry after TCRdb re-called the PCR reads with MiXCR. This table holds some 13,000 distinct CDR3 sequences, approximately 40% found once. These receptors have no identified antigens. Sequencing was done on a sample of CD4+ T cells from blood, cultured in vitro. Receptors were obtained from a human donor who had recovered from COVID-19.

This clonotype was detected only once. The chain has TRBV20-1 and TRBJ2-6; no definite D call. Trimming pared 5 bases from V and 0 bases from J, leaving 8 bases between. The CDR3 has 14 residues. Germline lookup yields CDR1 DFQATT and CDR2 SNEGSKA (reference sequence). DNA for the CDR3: TGCAGTGCTGGCTGGGGCTCTGGGGCCAACGTCCTGACTTTC. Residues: CSAGWGSGANVLTF.

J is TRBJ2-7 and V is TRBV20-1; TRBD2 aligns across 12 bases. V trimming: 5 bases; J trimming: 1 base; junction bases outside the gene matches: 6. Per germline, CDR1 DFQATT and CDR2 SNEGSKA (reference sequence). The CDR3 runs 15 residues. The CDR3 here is CSALPGLAGSYEQYF. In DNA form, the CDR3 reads TGCAGTGCTCTCCCCGGACTAGCGGGATCCTACGAGCAGTACTTC.

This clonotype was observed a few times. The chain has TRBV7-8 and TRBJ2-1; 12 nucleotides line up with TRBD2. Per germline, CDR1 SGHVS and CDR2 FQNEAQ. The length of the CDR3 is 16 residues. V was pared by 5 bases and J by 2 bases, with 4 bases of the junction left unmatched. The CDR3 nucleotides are TGTGCCAGCAGCCCGGGACTAGCGGGCCCCTACAATGAGCAGTTCTTC. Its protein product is CASSPGLAGPYNEQFF.

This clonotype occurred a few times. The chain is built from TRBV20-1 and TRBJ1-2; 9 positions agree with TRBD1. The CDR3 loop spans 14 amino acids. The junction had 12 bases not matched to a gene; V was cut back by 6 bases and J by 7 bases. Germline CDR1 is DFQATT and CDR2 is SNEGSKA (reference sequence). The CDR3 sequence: CSAANRGRIGGYTF. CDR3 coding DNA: TGCAGTGCCGCAAACAGGGGGCGCATCGGTGGCTACACCTTC.

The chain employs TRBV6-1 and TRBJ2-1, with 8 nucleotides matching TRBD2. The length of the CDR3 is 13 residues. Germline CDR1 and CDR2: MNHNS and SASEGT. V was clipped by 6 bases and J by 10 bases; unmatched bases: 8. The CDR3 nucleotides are TGTGCCAGCAGATTAGCGGGGCTGGACGAGCAGTTCTTC. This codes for CASRLAGLDEQFF.

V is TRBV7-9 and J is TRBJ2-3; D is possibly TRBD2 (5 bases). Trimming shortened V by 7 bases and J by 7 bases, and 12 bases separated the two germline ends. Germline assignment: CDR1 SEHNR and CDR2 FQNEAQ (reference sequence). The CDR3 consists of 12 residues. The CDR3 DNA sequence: TGTGCCAGCAAGGCCCCGGGATATACGCAGTATTTT. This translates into CASKAPGYTQYF.

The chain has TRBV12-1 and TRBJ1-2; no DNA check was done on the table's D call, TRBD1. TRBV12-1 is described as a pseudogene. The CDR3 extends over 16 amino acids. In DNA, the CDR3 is TGTGCCCGCAGCTTTGAGGTACAGGGGGTGTGTTATGGCTACACCTTC. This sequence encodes CARSFEVQGVCYGYTF.

The CDR3 spells CASSAVAGGLYNEQFF. CDR3 sequence (DNA): TGTGCCAGCAGCGCGGTAGCGGGGGGACTTTACAATGAGCAGTTCTTC. This sequence joins TRBV7-2 and TRBJ2-1; 10 bases agree with TRBD2. Germline CDR1 is SGHTA and CDR2 is FQGNSA. The CDR3 sequence is 16 residues long. Trimming took 5 bases from V and 4 from J; bases not matched to a gene: 8.

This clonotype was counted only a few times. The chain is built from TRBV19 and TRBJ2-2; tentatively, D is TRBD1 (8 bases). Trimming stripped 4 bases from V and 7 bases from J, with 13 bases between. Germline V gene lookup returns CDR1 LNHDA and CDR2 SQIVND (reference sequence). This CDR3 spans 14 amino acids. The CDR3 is CASSTDREGGELFF. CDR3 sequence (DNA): TGTGCCAGTAGTACGGACAGGGAGGGCGGGGAGCTGTTTTTT. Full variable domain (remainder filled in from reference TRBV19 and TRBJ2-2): DGGITQSPKYLFRKEGQNVTLSCEQNLNHDAMYWYRQDPGQGLRLIYYSQIVNDFQKGDIAEGYSVSREKKESFPLTVTSAQKNPTAFYLCASSTDREGGELFFGEGSRLTVL.

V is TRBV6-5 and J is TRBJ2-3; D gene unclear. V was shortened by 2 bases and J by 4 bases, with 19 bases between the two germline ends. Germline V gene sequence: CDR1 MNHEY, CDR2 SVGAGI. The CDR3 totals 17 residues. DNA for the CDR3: TGTGCCAGCAGTTACAGGGTTGGGTCGAAGCGCTCAGATACGCAGTATTTT. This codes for CASSYRVGSKRSDTQYF.

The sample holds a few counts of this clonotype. CDR3 bases: TGCAGTGTTATAGGGGCCGGAAACACCATATATTTT. Encoded protein: CSVIGAGNTIYF. This chain links TRBV20-1 with TRBJ1-3; maybe TRBD1 (5 bases). CDR1 is DFQATT, CDR2 SNEGSKA, per germline (reference sequence). The CDR3 loop spans 12 amino acids. V was shortened by 7 bases and J by 4 bases, with 11 bases between the two germline ends.